Listed here are 29 T cell receptor beta chains from one sample, sequenced in a study. One entry per CDR3 protein results from TCRdb running MiXCR on the 5' RACE reads. The data contain roughly 52,000 distinct CDR3 sequences, roughly 17% of them singletons. The material sequenced was naive CD4+ T cells sorted from blood. Subset: naive CD4+ T cells, CD4+CD45RA+CD25-. Source of these receptors: a female donor with breast cancer.

The chain combines TRBV25-1 with TRBJ1-6, with D possibly being TRBD1 (6 bases). V was pared by 6 bases and J by 8 bases, with 11 bases between. Germline V CDR1 and CDR2: MGHDK, SYGVNS. The CDR3 loop spans 13 amino acids. The CDR3 region is CASRKTGYSPLHF. The CDR3 DNA reads TGTGCCAGCAGAAAGACAGGTTATTCACCCCTCCACTTT.

About this clonotype itself: This may be a read error, as it is one base from a much larger clone. This chain uses TRBV29-1 with TRBJ2-2, with 9 bases lining up with TRBD1. J was trimmed by 2 bases and V by 7 bases; bases with no gene match: 5. CDR3 length equals 14 residues. Germline V CDR1 and CDR2: SQVTM, ANQGSEA. The CDR3 here is CSGSQGANTGELFF. DNA of the CDR3: TGCAGCGGTTCACAGGGGGCCAACACCGGGGAGCTGTTTTTT.

On this clonotype itself: This sequence may be a read error, since a much larger clone differs from it by one base. The rearrangement links TRBV20-1 to TRBJ2-2; tentative D call: TRBD2 (6 bases). The V and J ends lost 4 bases and 5 bases respectively, with 14 bases between them. Germline V gene lookup returns CDR1 DFQATT and CDR2 SNEGSKA (reference sequence). CDR3 length equals 14 residues. CDR3 DNA sequence: TGCAGTGCTATAGATTTGGAGGGTACCGGGGAGCTGTTTTTT. Translating it yields CSAIDLEGTGELFF.

The chain combines TRBV20-1 with TRBJ2-3, with D possibly matching TRBD2 (6 bases). Germline loops: CDR1 DFQATT, CDR2 SNEGSKA (reference sequence). The CDR3 is 13 residues long. V was clipped by 6 bases and J by 9 bases, with 19 bases between them. The CDR3 DNA reads as TGCAGTGCCTCGGAGGGGTCTCCTAAGACGCAGTATTTT. Translation gives CSASEGSPKTQYF.

This sequence joins TRBV11-1 and TRBJ2-5; no reliable D call. Trimming removed 10 bases at V and 4 bases at J, with 10 bases between. The CDR3 loop spans 11 amino acids. Germline assignment: CDR1 SGHAT and CDR2 FQDESV (reference sequence). CDR3 in amino acids: CAIMVGETQYF. The CDR3 region has the DNA TGTGCCATCATGGTTGGAGAGACCCAGTACTTC.

This clonotype occurred many times. The rearrangement joins TRBV20-1 to TRBJ2-5; no firm D call. The CDR3 contains 12 residues. V was clipped by 7 bases and J by 3 bases, with 12 bases between them. Looked up from germline, CDR1 is DFQATT and CDR2 is SNEGSKA (reference sequence). CDR3 residues: CSGANREETQYF. In DNA form, the CDR3 reads TGCAGTGGGGCCAACAGAGAAGAGACCCAGTACTTC.

This clonotype was seen a handful of times. The V and J genes are TRBV20-1 and TRBJ2-5; D might be TRBD2 (6 bases). V lost 3 bases and J lost 9, with 14 bases in between. Germline-derived CDR1 and CDR2 are DFQATT and SNEGSKA (reference sequence). The CDR3 is made up of 12 amino acids. CDR3 sequence reads: CSASEGGEAQYF. DNA of the CDR3: TGCAGTGCTAGCGAGGGCGGGGAGGCCCAGTACTTC.

The chain is built from TRBV11-3 and TRBJ2-7; TRBD1 or TRBD2 may be the D gene (5 bases each). CDR1 is SGHNT and CDR2 is YENEEA in the germline V gene. The CDR3 totals 14 residues. Trimming removed 5 bases at V and 3 bases at J, with 14 bases between. In DNA, the CDR3 is TGTGCCAGCAGCCCCGGGACGGTGAACTACGAGCAGTACTTC. Its protein product is CASSPGTVNYEQYF.

This clonotype was counted only a few times. This rearrangement joins TRBV7-2 to TRBJ1-1; tentatively, D is TRBD1 (5 bases). Germline CDR1 is SGHTA and CDR2 is FQGNSA. V was trimmed by 8 bases and J by 0 bases, leaving 13 bases between them. The CDR3 is 14 residues long. The CDR3 reads CASSPGPMNTEAFF. CDR3 in DNA: TGTGCCAGCTCGCCGGGACCTATGAACACTGAAGCTTTCTTT.

This clonotype was counted ten times or more. V is TRBV12-3 or TRBV12-4 and J is TRBJ1-5; 9 positions agree with TRBD1. Trimming at V came to 6 bases and at J to 6 bases, leaving 9 bases not matched to a gene. There are 15 residues in the CDR3. The CDR3 loop is CASSNTGGAGQPQHF. The CDR3 DNA sequence: TGTGCCAGCAGCAATACAGGGGGCGCCGGTCAGCCCCAGCATTTT.

This clonotype was seen a handful of times. The V gene is TRBV29-1, the J gene TRBJ2-3, with 7 bases aligning to TRBD2. Germline values: CDR1 SQVTM, CDR2 ANQGSEA. The CDR3 covers 14 residues. The V and J ends lost 1 base and 1 base, in that order; junction bases with no gene match: 2. CDR3 loop: CSVEAGGGTDTQYF. Here the CDR3 DNA reads TGCAGCGTTGAAGCGGGAGGAGGCACAGATACGCAGTATTTT.

The rearrangement uses TRBV12-3 or TRBV12-4 and TRBJ1-2; TRBD1 matches at 8 bases. The ends lost 6 bases at V and 2 bases at J; junction bases unmatched: 5. CDR3 length equals 14 residues. Here the CDR3 DNA reads TGTGCCAGCAGAATCGGGACAGGCAACTATGGCTACACCTTC. Residues: CASRIGTGNYGYTF.

This clonotype rates as medium-sized. This chain uses TRBV5-1 with TRBJ2-7; 7 nucleotides match TRBD1. The CDR3 length is 12 residues. Germline V gives CDR1 SGHRS, CDR2 YFSETQ. J was trimmed by 2 bases and V by 4 bases; bases with no gene match: 0. DNA of the CDR3: TGCGCCAGCAGCCAGGGGGCCTACGAGCAGTACTTC. It encodes CASSQGAYEQYF.

The chain couples TRBV19 to TRBJ2-1; 14 nucleotides match TRBD2. This CDR3 is built from 16 residues. The J segment lost 10 bases and the V segment lost 6 bases, leaving 11 bases of the junction unmatched. CDR1 is LNHDA, CDR2 SQIVND, per germline (reference sequence). This CDR3 is CASSSPRLAGGPEQFF. The CDR3 coding sequence is TGTGCCAGTAGCAGCCCTCGACTAGCGGGAGGGCCGGAGCAGTTCTTC. Based on the CDR3 plus reference TRBV19 and TRBJ2-1, the full variable domain is DGGITQSPKYLFRKEGQNVTLSCEQNLNHDAMYWYRQDPGQGLRLIYYSQIVNDFQKGDIAEGYSVSREKKESFPLTVTSAQKNPTAFYLCASSSPRLAGGPEQFFGPGTRLTVL.

This clonotype was seen repeatedly, ten times or more. In nucleotides, the CDR3 is TGTGCCAGCAGTCCCTGGGCGGGGAGTGAGGGCGAGCAGTACTTC. Translation: CASSPWAGSEGEQYF. The V call is TRBV6-5, the J call TRBJ2-7, with TRBD2 as a possible D gene (6 bases). Trimming stripped 5 bases from V and 6 bases from J, with 20 bases between. Per the germline V gene, CDR1 is MNHEY and CDR2 is SVGAGI. This CDR3 has 15 residues.

This clonotype was detected only a few times. The chain couples TRBV5-1 to TRBJ1-2; D possibly corresponds to TRBD1 (5 bases). Trimming removed 0 bases from V and 8 bases from J, with 14 bases in between. CDR3 length: 14 amino acids. Germline V gene sequence: CDR1 SGHRS, CDR2 YFSETQ. CDR3 sequence (DNA): TGCGCCAGCAGCTTGGCCGGGACGATCGAGGGCTACACCTTC. This codes for CASSLAGTIEGYTF.

This clonotype has ten or more counts. The chain employs TRBV12-3 or TRBV12-4 and TRBJ2-1; D unclear. The CDR3 is 13 residues long. V lost 5 bases to trimming and J lost 8 bases, with 13 bases between them. The CDR3 nucleotides are TGTGCCAGCAGTCCCCCGGGTCGGCATGAGCAGTTCTTC. Its translation is CASSPPGRHEQFF.

This clonotype was detected many times. V is TRBV6-6 and J is TRBJ2-6; the D gene is possibly TRBD2 (5 bases). Germline assignment: CDR1 MNHNY and CDR2 SVGAGI (reference sequence). The CDR3 runs to 15 residues. Trimming took 7 bases from V and 4 from J, leaving 14 bases between them. The CDR3 spells CASTSDGIGANVLTF. The CDR3 bases are TGTGCCAGCACCTCGGACGGGATCGGGGCCAACGTCCTGACTTTC.

This clonotype was found many times. V gene TRBV5-1 combines with J gene TRBJ2-6; D gene unclear. The length of the CDR3 is 15 residues. The V end lost 6 bases, the J end lost 0 bases, and 10 bases lay between the germline ends. In germline, CDR1 is SGHRS, CDR2 YFSETQ. In DNA, the CDR3 is TGCGCCAGCACCTGGGGTAGCTCTGGGGCCAACGTCCTGACTTTC. This translates into CASTWGSSGANVLTF.

The chain's CDR3 is CASTFLPGRGTEAFF. CDR3 coding DNA: TGCGCCAGCACCTTCCTACCGGGCCGGGGCACTGAAGCTTTCTTT. The J gene is TRBJ1-1, the V gene TRBV5-1; D uncertain. Deletions cut 6 bases from V and 4 bases from J, with 19 bases between. Germline values: CDR1 SGHRS, CDR2 YFSETQ. The CDR3 sequence is 15 residues long.

The rearrangement links TRBV3-1 to TRBJ2-1; D is possibly TRBD2 (6 bases). The germline CDR1 and CDR2 sequences are LGHDT and YNNKEL (reference sequence). The CDR3 consists of 12 residues. V was clipped by 4 bases and J by 10 bases, with 11 bases between them. CDR3 sequence reads: CASSPSTREQFF. The CDR3 nucleotides read TGTGCCAGCAGCCCCTCGACTAGAGAGCAGTTCTTC.

Regarding this clonotype: This may be a read error: a much more frequent sequence differs by one nucleotide. The chain is built from TRBV9 and TRBJ2-3, with a possible D match to TRBD2 (5 bases). Germline V lookup: CDR1 SGDLS, CDR2 YYNGEE. V was pared by 3 bases and J by 6 bases, with 11 bases between. There are 13 residues in the CDR3. CDR3 protein: CASSGATGDTQYF. Here the CDR3 DNA reads TGTGCCAGCAGCGGAGCGACGGGGGATACGCAGTATTTT.

Of note for this clonotype: A much larger clone sits a single nucleotide away, making a read error possible. In this CDR3 the conserved last residue, phenylalanine or tryptophan, is missing, so a read error is likely. The J gene is TRBJ2-3, the V gene TRBV4-1; 13 nucleotides match TRBD2. Trimming took 1 base from V and 4 from J; bases not matched to a gene: 5. The CDR3 is made up of 17 amino acids. Germline V gene lookup returns CDR1 MGHRA and CDR2 YSYEKL. The chain's CDR3 is CASSQAGLAGVADTQYL. The CDR3 DNA sequence: TGCGCCAGCAGCCAAGCCGGACTAGCGGGGGTGGCAGATACGCAGTATCTT.

The chain has TRBV7-2 and TRBJ1-2; unclear D gene. This CDR3 is 11 amino acids long. The germline CDR1 and CDR2 sequences are SGHTA and FQGNSA. Between the trimmed V and J ends, which lost 2 bases and 8 bases, there was a span of 6 bases. CDR3: CASSLRQGYTF. The CDR3 DNA reads TGTGCCAGCAGCTTAAGGCAGGGCTACACCTTC.

This clonotype occurred a few times. The genes are TRBV4-1 and TRBJ2-7, with D tentatively TRBD1 or TRBD2 (5 bases each). Germline values: CDR1 MGHRA, CDR2 YSYEKL. CDR3 length: 15 amino acids. Trimming took 4 bases from V and 2 from J, leaving 15 bases between them. In nucleotides, the CDR3 is TGCGCCAGCAGCCTGGGGGACCACTCCCCCTACGAGCAGTACTTC. This sequence encodes CASSLGDHSPYEQYF.

The sample holds a few counts of this clonotype. This chain uses TRBV7-2 with TRBJ2-3; 8 positions match TRBD2. Germline loops: CDR1 SGHTA, CDR2 FQGNSA. The CDR3 runs 15 residues. V shed 5 bases, J shed 3 bases, and the junction held 7 bases outside the gene matches. CDR3 residues: CASSPAGVETDTQYF. DNA of the CDR3: TGTGCCAGCAGCCCAGCGGGAGTAGAAACAGATACGCAGTATTTT.

This clonotype was detected many times. The gene calls are TRBV24-1 and TRBJ1-1, with a tentative D call TRBD1 (5 bases). The ends were cut back, 5 bases at V and 9 bases at J, with 15 bases in the middle. CDR3 size: 13 residues. Germline V gene data show CDR1 as KGHDR and CDR2 as SFDVKD. The CDR3 reads CATSAPTEGKAFF. In DNA, the CDR3 is TGTGCCACCAGTGCTCCCACGGAGGGGAAAGCTTTCTTT.

J is TRBJ1-5 and V is TRBV28, with 12 bases aligning to TRBD1. The CDR3 extends over 15 amino acids. Germline V CDR1 and CDR2: MDHEN, SYDVKM. V gave up 5 bases and J gave up 6 bases; unmatched junction bases: 5. Here the CDR3 reads CASSRGDRGLQPQHF. The CDR3 nucleotides are TGTGCCAGCAGTAGGGGGGACAGGGGGCTTCAGCCCCAGCATTTT.

This clonotype has only a few counts. The CDR3 bases are TGTGCCAGCAGCGAAGAAGCGGGATCCGGTAATGAGCAGTTCTTC. Its translation: CASSEEAGSGNEQFF. The V and J genes are TRBV7-3 and TRBJ2-1; 7 nucleotides match TRBD2. Trimming cost V 5 bases and J 7 bases; bases outside gene matches: 11. The germline CDR1 and CDR2 sequences are SGHTA and FQGTGA. The CDR3 sequence is 15 residues long.